A single sample gave rise to the 19 T cell receptor beta chains below, sequenced in a study of identical twins. TCRdb re-called the 5' RACE reads with MiXCR, one entry per CDR3 protein. The table has around 1.7 million distinct CDR3 sequences, about 32% seen once. The sequenced material came from cord blood. The receptors were gathered from a newborn girl in good health.

This chain uses TRBV4-2 with TRBJ2-2, with 8 bases matching TRBD1. The CDR3 extends over 15 amino acids. Germline loops: CDR1 LGHNA, CDR2 YNFKEQ. The V gene end was trimmed by 2 bases and the J gene end by 4 bases; junction bases not matched to a gene: 3. In DNA form, the CDR3 reads TGTGCCAGCAGCCAAACCAGGGGGCGCACCGGGGAGCTGTTTTTT. Translation gives CASSQTRGRTGELFF.

This chain joins TRBV19 and TRBJ2-3, with 7 bases fitting TRBD2. J lost 2 bases, V lost 5 bases, and 16 bases had no gene match. CDR3 length: 18 residues. Germline V gene lookup returns CDR1 LNHDA and CDR2 SQIVND (reference sequence). The CDR3 nucleotides read TGTGCCAGTAGTCCCTCCCCGGCTAGCGGTCGCCCCACAGATACGCAGTATTTT. Encoded protein: CASSPSPASGRPTDTQYF.

V and J are TRBV6-1 and TRBJ2-3; 7 bases are shared with TRBD2. CDR3 length equals 15 residues. In germline, CDR1 is MNHNS, CDR2 SASEGT. The junction had 5 bases not matched to a gene; V was cut back by 2 bases and J by 3 bases. The DNA for the CDR3 is TGTGCCAGCAGTGAAATTGGACTAGGGACAGATACGCAGTATTTT. Protein product: CASSEIGLGTDTQYF.

The V gene is TRBV2, the J gene TRBJ2-3; 11 nucleotides match TRBD1. The CDR3 has 15 amino acids. Germline V gene data show CDR1 as SNHLY and CDR2 as FYNNEI. V was clipped by 2 bases and J by 5 bases; unmatched bases: 3. The CDR3 loop reads CASSEWTGGIDTQYF. The CDR3 bases are TGTGCCAGCAGTGAATGGACAGGGGGCATAGATACGCAGTATTTT.

This chain connects TRBV5-1 to TRBJ1-2; 7 bases fit TRBD1. This CDR3 is 16 amino acids long. Germline CDR1 reads SGHRS; CDR2 reads YFSETQ. Trimming took 0 bases from V and 2 from J; bases not matched to a gene: 7. DNA of the CDR3: TGCGCCAGCAGCTTGGGGCAGGGGGACAGAAACTATGGCTACACCTTC. Residues: CASSLGQGDRNYGYTF.

This chain connects TRBV3-1 to TRBJ1-1; D is ambiguous. The V end lost 1 base, the J end lost 0 bases, and 12 bases lay between the germline ends. The CDR3 spans 16 residues. Germline V gene sequence: CDR1 LGHDT, CDR2 YNNKEL (reference sequence). In DNA form, the CDR3 reads TGTGCCAGCAGCCAAGGGGGAACTTTTATGAACACTGAAGCTTTCTTT. Amino acid sequence: CASSQGGTFMNTEAFF.

This clonotype was counted a few times. This rearrangement joins TRBV6-1 to TRBJ2-7, with D hard to call. Germline values: CDR1 MNHNS, CDR2 SASEGT. The CDR3 totals 12 residues. V gave up 7 bases and J gave up 3 bases, with 10 bases separating them. The CDR3, as DNA: TGTGCCAGCATAGGTAGTGGCTACGAGCAGTACTTC. Amino acids: CASIGSGYEQYF.

The chain joins TRBV7-2 to TRBJ2-7, with D unresolved. The ends were cut back, 5 bases at V and 2 bases at J, with 10 bases in the middle. The germline CDR1 and CDR2 sequences are SGHTA and FQGNSA. This CDR3 region has 13 residues. The CDR3 loop reads CASSPRHPYEQYF. The CDR3 DNA reads TGTGCCAGCAGCCCCCGACATCCCTACGAGCAGTACTTC.

This clonotype was seen a few times. V and J are TRBV7-9 and TRBJ1-1; unclear D gene. Trimming took 2 bases from V and 2 from J, leaving 9 bases between them. The CDR3 is made up of 14 amino acids. Per germline, CDR1 SEHNR and CDR2 FQNEAQ (reference sequence). CDR3 sequence reads: CASSLSLGNTEAFF. The CDR3 coding sequence is TGTGCCAGCAGCTTAAGTCTGGGAAACACTGAAGCTTTCTTT.

This clonotype was recorded a few times. CDR3 nucleotides: TGTGCCAGCAGCCGTCAGGGACCCCCCAACCCTTACGAGCAGTACTTC. Translated, it gives CASSRQGPPNPYEQYF. V gene TRBV13 combines with J gene TRBJ2-7; D is perhaps TRBD1 or TRBD2 (5 bases each). Germline-derived CDR1 and CDR2 are PRHDT and FYEKMQ (reference sequence). Between the trimmed V and J ends, which lost 5 bases and 4 bases, there was a span of 21 bases. This CDR3 has 16 amino acids.

The chain uses TRBV20-1 and TRBJ2-1; D call uncertain. CDR1 and CDR2 from the germline V gene are DFQATT and SNEGSKA (reference sequence). CDR3 length: 14 residues. Between the trimmed V and J ends, which lost 6 bases and 2 bases, there was a span of 14 bases. The CDR3: CSARLASAYNEQFF. CDR3 DNA sequence: TGCAGTGCGAGATTGGCTTCGGCCTACAATGAGCAGTTCTTC.

As regards this clonotype: Since no conserved phenylalanine or tryptophan closes the CDR3, a read error is the likely cause. V usage is TRBV30 and J usage is TRBJ1-5, with D possibly matching TRBD1 (6 bases). V lost 2 bases, J lost 3 bases, and 11 bases lay in between. This CDR3 contains 14 residues. Germline V gene data show CDR1 as GTSNPN and CDR2 as SVGIG (reference sequence). The chain's CDR3 is CAWSPDSLNQPQHY. Here the CDR3 DNA reads TGTGCCTGGAGTCCGGACAGCCTCAATCAGCCCCAGCATTAT.

The genes are TRBV6-5 and TRBJ2-3; D possibly uses TRBD1 or TRBD2 (5 bases each). CDR1 MNHEY and CDR2 SVGAGI come from the germline V gene. The CDR3 is made up of 15 amino acids. Trimming removed 2 bases at V and 0 bases at J, with 9 bases between. CDR3 bases: TGTGCCAGCAGTTACAGGGACCCGAGCACAGATACGCAGTATTTT. This gives the protein CASSYRDPSTDTQYF.

The count of this clonotype is one. This chain links TRBV28 with TRBJ2-2, with 7 positions matching TRBD2. CDR3 length: 12 amino acids. Germline loops: CDR1 MDHEN, CDR2 SYDVKM. V dropped 10 bases and J dropped 7; count of bases not matched to a gene: 6. The CDR3 spells CAITSAHGELFF. CDR3 DNA sequence: TGTGCCATTACTAGCGCCCACGGGGAGCTGTTTTTT.

Points on this clonotype: A junction boundary mismatches the germline segment, possibly from a read error. The rearrangement links TRBV4-2 to TRBJ2-6; D is perhaps TRBD1 (5 bases). This CDR3 region has 14 residues. The V gene's germline CDR1 is LGHNA and CDR2 YNFKEQ. CDR3 region: CASSRPSGANALTF. The DNA for the CDR3 is TGTGCCAGCAGCCGGCCCTCTGGGGCCAACGCCCTGACTTTC.

V is TRBV20-1 and J is TRBJ1-6; the match to TRBD1 covers 9 bases. Germline CDR1 is DFQATT and CDR2 is SNEGSKA (reference sequence). Losses at the gene ends were 2 bases for V and 5 bases for J; bases not matched to a gene: 4. The CDR3 totals 15 residues. As DNA, the CDR3 is TGCAGTGCTAGAACGCGACAGGGGGATAATTCACCCCTCCACTTT. It translates to CSARTRQGDNSPLHF.

Only a few counts were recorded for this clonotype. The DNA for the CDR3 is TGTGCCATCAGGCAACAGGGAGTGAACTATGGCTACACCTTC. Amino acid sequence: CAIRQQGVNYGYTF. The chain employs TRBV10-3 and TRBJ1-2; a possible D gene is TRBD1 (6 bases). Germline V lookup: CDR1 ENHRY, CDR2 SYGVKD. V was shortened by 6 bases and J by 2 bases, with 13 bases between the two germline ends. This CDR3 contains 14 residues.

J is TRBJ2-1 and V is TRBV3-1; 9 bases agree with TRBD2. Germline V gene lookup returns CDR1 LGHDT and CDR2 YNNKEL (reference sequence). This CDR3 comprises 16 residues. Germline trimming cut 4 bases from V and 8 bases from J; bases unmatched to any gene: 12. The CDR3 loop reads CASSPPNGGGADEQFF. CDR3 in DNA: TGTGCCAGCAGCCCTCCGAATGGCGGGGGGGCGGATGAGCAGTTCTTC.

The V gene is TRBV20-1, the J gene TRBJ2-1; D unresolved. Between the trimmed V and J ends, which lost 0 bases and 5 bases, there was a span of 5 bases. Per the germline V gene, CDR1 is DFQATT and CDR2 is SNEGSKA (reference sequence). The CDR3 sequence is 12 residues long. This chain's CDR3 is CSAREQNNEQFF. CDR3 nucleotides: TGCAGTGCTAGAGAGCAAAACAATGAGCAGTTCTTC.